These 2 T cell receptor beta chains came from one sample sequenced in a study of cytomegalovirus exposure and HLA in healthy donors. Primers: 60 Vbeta forward and 13 Jbeta reverse. Sequenced by immunoSEQ multiplex PCR; TCRdb stores in-frame clones only, minus some. The sample holds tens of thousands of clones, roughly 64% seen once. Sequencing was carried out using PBMCs. The receptor set was obtained from a man aged 50-59 years in good health and CMV-seropositive.

This clone has a single count. The CDR3, as DNA: TGTGCCAGCAGCCACACAGGGGGCCTACAAGAGACCCAGTACTTC. It is translated as CASSHTGGLQETQYF. The rearrangement uses TRBV5-8 and TRBJ2-5; TRBD1 aligns across 9 bases. Germline CDR1 and CDR2: SGHTS and YDEGEE. The J segment lost 2 bases and the V segment lost 4 bases, leaving 6 bases of the junction unmatched. The CDR3 loop spans 15 amino acids.

This chain connects TRBV7-7 to TRBJ1-2; D remains ambiguous. Germline assignment: CDR1 SSHAT and CDR2 FNYEAQ (reference sequence). The CDR3 loop spans 19 amino acids. Trimming took off 5 bases at V and 5 bases at J, with 30 bases between the two ends. Here the CDR3 reads CASSPDTYPFGPQDYGYTF. The CDR3 DNA is TGTGCCAGCAGCCCTGATACGTATCCCTTTGGGCCCCAAGATTATGGCTACACCTTC. The full variable domain, its missing parts supplied by reference TRBV7-7 and TRBJ1-2, is GAGVSQSPRYKVTKRGQDVTLRCDPISSHATLYWYQQALGQGPEFLTYFNYEAQPDKSGLPSDRFSAERPEGSISTLTIQRTEQRDSAMYRCASSPDTYPFGPQDYGYTFGSGTRLTVV.